A selection of T cell receptor beta chains follows, all from one sample in a study of T cells in Graves' hyperthyroidism and ophthalmopathy. From the multiplex PCR reads, TCRdb called clonotypes with MiXCR, one entry per CDR3 protein. The data contain about 110,000 distinct CDR3 sequences, roughly 15% of them singletons. The sample comprised blood. The receptors derive from a woman between 50 and 59 years old with Graves' hyperthyroidism. The conserved cysteine and the conserved F or W are not part of the CDR3 here.

TRBJ1-1	TRBV5-1	ASSLGTGYGDTEAF
TRBJ2-1	TRBV6-6	ASSYSSSGEQF
TRBJ2-1	TRBV5-6	ASSPTSSGVINEQF
TRBJ1-6	TRBV30	ACQSTGTGSPLH
TRBJ1-1	TRBV7-8	ASTRSGWGTEAF
TRBJ1-6	TRBV2	ASSDENSYNSPLH
TRBJ1-5	TRBV5-5	ASSLAAAKGKPQH
TRBJ1-2	TRBV6-1	ASSYGGRLNYGYT
TRBJ2-1	TRBV6-2/TRBV6-3	ASSSLWGKSPF
TRBJ1-5	TRBV28	ASRSQGGGNQPQH
TRBJ2-1	TRBV2	ASRDSQNNEQF
TRBJ1-1	TRBV2	ASSVGGRTEAF
TRBJ2-1	TRBV4-2	ASSGNIGASQNEQF
TRBJ2-1	TRBV12-3/TRBV12-4	ASTFNELRVDGRRNEQF
TRBJ2-1	TRBV11-3	ASSLNQLTPGSNEQF
TRBJ1-1	TRBV28	ASSLGTGGGEAF
TRBJ2-3	TRBV7-8	ASSLLRSDTQY
TRBJ2-2	TRBV7-3	ASSLMGGNTGELF
TRBJ2-7	TRBV3-1	ASSQREVGARGYEQY
TRBJ1-4	TRBV20-1	SARDFGGGGEKLF
TRBJ2-5	TRBV11-2	ASTKNGVGETQY
TRBJ2-5	TRBV29-1	SVGTSGQETQY
TRBJ1-3	TRBV2	ASSLGTISGNTIY
TRBJ2-3	TRBV29-1	SVELAADLPYTQY
TRBJ2-5	TRBV6-6	ASSYSTGAETQY
TRBJ2-5	TRBV15	ATSRDLQQDQPQY
TRBJ2-1	TRBV20-1	SAPGTGTSGTEQF
TRBJ2-2	TRBV5-1	ASSTQSVETGELF
TRBJ2-5	TRBV11-2	ASSPLRTGGGTQY
TRBJ2-3	TRBV20-1	SARETRADTQY
TRBJ1-3	TRBV5-6	ASSLWGGNTIY
TRBJ1-1	TRBV5-1	ASNGQGEAF
TRBJ2-3	TRBV29-1	SVEGPAEGGTDTQY
TRBJ2-1	TRBV11-2	ASSYLKENNEQF
TRBJ1-2	TRBV28	ASSSGPPGGGYT
TRBJ2-1	TRBV28	ASTLAGGPDNEQF
TRBJ2-7	TRBV13	ASSPTSSFSGKSYEQY
TRBJ2-5	TRBV20-1	SAVGQNQETQY
TRBJ1-5	TRBV18	ASSMPGQGHQPQH
TRBJ1-1	TRBV20-1	SARPGQGPNTEAF
TRBJ2-2	TRBV3-1	ASSQLRAGELF
TRBJ1-1	TRBV15	ATSRANTEAF
TRBJ2-2	TRBV10-3	AISEVRGGPGELF
TRBJ2-7	TRBV2	ASRPLAGSYEQY
TRBJ2-5	TRBV7-2	ASSFAERPETQY
TRBJ1-5	TRBV5-6	ASSFTKGLSNQPQH
TRBJ2-7	TRBV9	ASSFSGTGDEQY
TRBJ2-7	TRBV7-9	ASSLVWDRGAYEQY
TRBJ2-6	TRBV18	ASSDSSGANVLT
TRBJ2-7	TRBV20-1	SAEDLAGGVYEQY
TRBJ2-5	TRBV29-1	SVDQGEETQY
TRBJ1-1	TRBV9	ASSVDWVSTEAF
TRBJ1-6	TRBV14	ASSQEQGNVYNSPLH
TRBJ2-1	TRBV5-1	ASRYSSGSTYNEQF